This TCR beta chain derives from a study of PD-1 blockade in classical Hodgkin lymphoma. Study-wide results and caveats: Complete responders' baseline diversity resembled that of newly diagnosed patients. Baseline TCR diversity was reportedly lower in newly diagnosed patients than in healthy donors. It was reported as lower still in relapsed/refractory patients. Nivolumab starters within 1 year of ASCT were excluded.

Germline V gene lookup returns CDR1 MDHEN and CDR2 SYDVKM. There are 18 residues in the CDR3. Method: immunoSEQ multiplex PCR; TCRdb's copy keeps in-frame clones and lacks some. This sample has 72,000 or so clones, with 93% found just once. A word on this clone: The antigen is undetermined. One end of the junction fails to match germline, which may point to a read error.

Every patient relapsed after autologous stem cell transplantation, and brentuximab vedotin exposure varied. This clonotype was obtained from a human donor with classical Hodgkin lymphoma. The chain carries TRBV28 and TRBJ1-5; tentative D call: TRBD1 (6 bases). The sample here was peripheral blood mononuclear cells (PBMCs), taken at baseline. The CDR3 protein is CTSSLMLASGTTNQPQHF. CDR3 nucleotide sequence: TGTACCAGCAGTTTAATGTTGGCCTCCGGGACAACCAATCAGCCCCAGCATTTT.